The 21 T cell receptor beta chains below were found in one sample sequenced in a study of T cells in Graves' hyperthyroidism and ophthalmopathy. The source material, RNA transcripts, was used to amplify TCR beta CDR3 regions. Using the HTBI primer set, a first-round RT-PCR was run on the TCR CDR3. TCRdb processed the multiplex PCR reads anew with MiXCR; each CDR3 protein has one entry. The table includes 600,000 to 650,000 distinct CDR3 sequences, less than 25% detected once. The specimen was blood. Receptors originate from a man aged 30 to 39 with Graves' ophthalmopathy.

The chain has TRBV24-1 and TRBJ2-1, with TRBD2 identical over 8 bases. CDR3 size: 16 residues. Germline assignment: CDR1 KGHDR and CDR2 SFDVKD. Trimming removed 5 bases from V and 10 bases from J; junction bases left unmatched: 15. In DNA, the CDR3 is TGTGCCACCAGTGGTTCGTGGGGACTAGGGCCCGGAGAGCAGTTCTTC. Translated, it gives CATSGSWGLGPGEQFF.

This chain joins TRBV20-1 and TRBJ2-1; D is perhaps TRBD1 or TRBD2 (5 bases each). CDR3 size: 13 residues. Germline CDR1 DFQATT, CDR2 SNEGSKA (reference sequence). The V end lost 2 bases, the J end lost 12 bases, and 17 bases lay between the germline ends. The CDR3 bases are TGCAGTGCTAGACCCCGCAGGGAGTTGGCGCAGTTCTTC. This translates into CSARPRRELAQFF.

The table lists this clonotype with many counts. This chain links TRBV27 with TRBJ2-5; D could derive from TRBD1 or TRBD2 (5 bases each). Germline CDR1 MNHEY, CDR2 SMNVEV (reference sequence). The CDR3 totals 15 residues. V lost 2 bases and J 5 bases, leaving 15 bases between the germline ends. The CDR3 bases are TGTGCCAGCAGTTTAGATCCGGGGCACGTGGAGACCCAGTACTTC. Protein product: CASSLDPGHVETQYF.

V usage is TRBV12-3 or TRBV12-4 and J usage is TRBJ2-1; 8 nucleotides align to TRBD2. The junction had 9 bases not matched to a gene; V was cut back by 10 bases and J by 1 base. This CDR3 region has 15 residues. The CDR3 sequence is CATPSREGSYNEQFF. The CDR3 bases are TGTGCCACCCCTTCCCGGGAGGGATCCTACAATGAGCAGTTCTTC.

The chain couples TRBV19 to TRBJ1-2, with unresolved D. This CDR3 spans 12 amino acids. Germline CDR1 LNHDA, CDR2 SQIVND (reference sequence). V was shortened by 2 bases and J by 7 bases, with 8 bases between the two germline ends. CDR3 in amino acids: CASSISSGGYTF. Written as DNA, the CDR3 is TGTGCCAGTAGTATATCTTCGGGTGGCTACACCTTC.

This clonotype came up a few times. This chain links TRBV29-1 with TRBJ1-6; D unresolved. The CDR3 length is 14 residues. The germline V and J ends were trimmed by 0 bases and 9 bases, with 12 bases remaining between them. Germline CDR1 reads SQVTM; CDR2 reads ANQGSEA. The CDR3 loop reads CSVEDLIHPSPLHF. DNA of the CDR3: TGCAGCGTTGAAGATTTGATTCATCCTTCACCCCTCCACTTT.

This clonotype was found many times. The V and J genes are TRBV28 and TRBJ2-1, with 7 bases that match TRBD1. Trimming at V came to 6 bases and at J to 4 bases, leaving 9 bases not matched to a gene. The CDR3 is 15 amino acids. Germline CDR1 MDHEN, CDR2 SYDVKM. As DNA, the CDR3 is TGTGCCAGCAGGACGCCCGGGACAGCATACAATGAGCAGTTCTTC. Protein product: CASRTPGTAYNEQFF.

The rearrangement uses TRBV7-9 and TRBJ2-7, with D possibly called TRBD1 or TRBD2 (5 bases each). Germline lookup yields CDR1 SEHNR and CDR2 FQNEAQ (reference sequence). This CDR3 has 15 residues. V was cut by 4 bases and J by 6 bases, with 19 bases left in between. This chain's CDR3 is CASSSSRDPVGEQYF. The CDR3 DNA follows: TGTGCCAGCAGCTCGAGCCGGGACCCAGTGGGCGAGCAGTACTTC. Drawing the rest from reference TRBV7-9 and TRBJ2-7, the complete variable domain is DTGVSQNPRHKITKRGQNVTFRCDPISEHNRLYWYRQTLGQGPEFLTYFQNEAQLEKSRLLSDRFSAERPKGSFSTLEIQRTEQGDSAMYLCASSSSRDPVGEQYFGPGTRLTVT.

The table lists this clonotype with a few counts. The chain has TRBV27 and TRBJ1-5; no clear D. With 3 bases removed from V and 9 bases from J, the gap between germline ends came to 9 bases. Germline CDR1 is MNHEY and CDR2 is SMNVEV (reference sequence). The CDR3 runs 12 residues. Here the CDR3 reads CASSLGVLPQHF. The CDR3, as DNA: TGTGCCAGCAGTTTGGGCGTTCTGCCCCAGCATTTT.

This clonotype was detected many times. This chain links TRBV6-6 with TRBJ2-7; 8 positions agree with TRBD1. CDR3 size: 17 residues. Germline-derived CDR1 and CDR2 are MNHNY and SVGAGI (reference sequence). The V gene end was trimmed by 2 bases and the J gene end by 3 bases; junction bases not matched to a gene: 12. CDR3 in DNA: TGTGCCAGCAGTTACGGGAGACAGGGGAGGAGGAGCTACGAGCAGTACTTC. Amino acids: CASSYGRQGRRSYEQYF.

The count of this clonotype is one. The V and J genes are TRBV9 and TRBJ2-7, with D maybe TRBD1 (6 bases). From germline, CDR1 is SGDLS and CDR2 YYNGEE. The ends were cut back, 4 bases at V and 1 base at J, with 15 bases in the middle. The CDR3 runs to 15 residues. As DNA, the CDR3 is TGTGCCAGCAGCATAGCTTTGGGGGCGTCCTACGAGCAGTACTTC. Translation gives CASSIALGASYEQYF.

This clonotype came up a few times. The J gene is TRBJ2-7, the V gene TRBV28; 9 bases align to TRBD2. Germline V CDR1 and CDR2: MDHEN, SYDVKM. The CDR3 has 14 amino acids. Trimming took 5 bases from V and 5 from J; bases not matched to a gene: 7. CDR3 loop: CASSPIAGVNEQYF. The CDR3 region has the DNA TGTGCCAGCAGTCCGATAGCGGGAGTTAACGAGCAGTACTTC.

This clonotype has ten or more counts. J is TRBJ2-3 and V is TRBV7-2; D might be TRBD1 (5 bases). CDR1 SGHTA and CDR2 FQGNSA come from the germline V gene. The CDR3 loop spans 15 amino acids. V dropped 3 bases and J dropped 2 bases, with 12 bases sitting between them. CDR3 loop: CASSLKGHDTDTQYF. The CDR3 nucleotides are TGTGCCAGCAGCTTGAAAGGACACGACACAGATACGCAGTATTTT.

This clonotype showed up just a few times. V gene TRBV20-1 combines with J gene TRBJ2-7, with 7 bases fitting TRBD2. The germline V gene has CDR1 DFQATT and CDR2 SNEGSKA (reference sequence). Losses at the gene ends were 5 bases for V and 1 base for J; bases not matched to a gene: 8. The CDR3 totals 14 residues. The CDR3 sequence is CSALQAGTSYEQYF. In DNA form, the CDR3 reads TGCAGTGCTTTGCAAGCGGGGACGTCCTACGAGCAGTACTTC.

This clonotype was observed many times. V gene TRBV2 combines with J gene TRBJ1-1; no clear D. Germline assignment: CDR1 SNHLY and CDR2 FYNNEI. The V and J ends lost 7 bases and 1 base respectively, with 13 bases between them. This CDR3 spans 14 amino acids. CDR3 bases: TGTGCCAGCACCCAGGCTGGGCAGAACACTGAAGCTTTCTTT. It translates to CASTQAGQNTEAFF. Using reference TRBV2 and TRBJ1-1 for the parts outside the CDR3, the full variable domain is EPEVTQTPSHQVTQMGQEVILRCVPISNHLYFYWYRQILGQKVEFLVSFYNNEISEKSEIFDDQFSVERPDGSNFTLKIRSTKLEDSAMYFCASTQAGQNTEAFFGQGTRLTVV.

This clonotype was recorded many times. The rearrangement uses TRBV30 and TRBJ1-5, with D possibly being TRBD1 (6 bases). The CDR3 runs 13 residues. CDR1 GTSNPN and CDR2 SVGIG come from the germline V gene (reference sequence). V shed 5 bases and J shed 3 bases, with 11 bases lying between them. The CDR3 reads CAWSQGINQPQHF. CDR3 coding DNA: TGTGCCTGGTCCCAGGGGATCAATCAGCCCCAGCATTTT.

The table lists this clonotype with many counts. This rearrangement joins TRBV30 to TRBJ1-6, with TRBD1 identical over 7 bases. The germline CDR1 and CDR2 sequences are GTSNPN and SVGIG (reference sequence). This CDR3 is built from 14 residues. V gave up 3 bases and J gave up 5 bases; unmatched junction bases: 4. The CDR3 DNA reads as TGTGCCTGGAGGCGGGACAGAAATAATTCACCCCTCCACTTT. The encoded protein is CAWRRDRNNSPLHF.

V gene TRBV7-9 combines with J gene TRBJ2-3, with 9 bases matching TRBD2. The CDR3 has 16 residues. Germline values: CDR1 SEHNR, CDR2 FQNEAQ (reference sequence). V was pared by 1 base and J by 4 bases, with 6 bases of the junction left unmatched. The CDR3: CASSLGRGRASDTQYF. The CDR3, as DNA: TGTGCCAGCAGCTTAGGTCGCGGGAGGGCCTCAGATACGCAGTATTTT.

V is TRBV11-1 and J is TRBJ2-7, with a weak D call TRBD1 (7 bases). The V gene lost 1 base and the J gene lost 3 bases, with 16 bases spanning the gap. Germline lookup yields CDR1 SGHAT and CDR2 FQDESV (reference sequence). CDR3 length: 16 amino acids. CDR3 amino acids: CASSLVGGGEYYEQYF. The CDR3 DNA sequence: TGTGCCAGCAGCTTAGTTGGAGGGGGCGAATACTACGAGCAGTACTTC.

The J gene is TRBJ2-5, the V gene TRBV20-1; no clear D gene. Germline V gene data show CDR1 as DFQATT and CDR2 as SNEGSKA (reference sequence). The length of the CDR3 is 14 residues. V was cut by 0 bases and J by 6 bases, with 14 bases left in between. CDR3 coding DNA: TGCAGTGCTAGAGATCTCTTAGGCTGGAAGACCCAGTACTTC. Translating it yields CSARDLLGWKTQYF.

This clonotype was picked up a small number of times. The chain employs TRBV6-1 and TRBJ2-1; 14 bases are shared with TRBD2. The germline V gene encodes CDR1 MNHNS and CDR2 SASEGT. Losses at the gene ends were 5 bases for V and 7 bases for J; bases not matched to a gene: 7. CDR3 length: 16 amino acids. The CDR3 protein is CASSPRLAGGVNEQFF. CDR3 sequence (DNA): TGTGCCAGCAGTCCAAGACTAGCGGGGGGGGTAAATGAGCAGTTCTTC.